Listed below are T cell receptor beta chains from one sample, sequenced in a study of T cells in Graves' hyperthyroidism and ophthalmopathy. TCRdb fed the multiplex PCR reads into MiXCR, producing one record per CDR3 protein. Of 400,000 to 600,000 distinct CDR3 sequences in the sample, about 16% were seen once. Specimen: blood. These TCRs come from a woman aged 25-40 years with Graves' ophthalmopathy. CDR3s include the opening cysteine and the closing phenylalanine or tryptophan. A D gene is named only where the DNA matches it firmly. Not every row has a clone size; where given, it reads once, few, many or a size class.

V gene,D gene,clone size,J gene,CDR3 DNA,CDR3 protein
TRBV6-5,TRBD2,-,TRBJ2-3,TGTGCCAGCAGTTTCCCGAGGTCGGGAGGTAGCACAGATACGCAGTATTTT,CASSFPRSGGSTDTQYF
TRBV4-3,-,few,TRBJ2-1,TGCGCCAGCAGCCAAGAAAGGATAGGTGAGCAGTTCTTC,CASSQERIGEQFF
TRBV20-1,TRBD1,-,TRBJ1-2,TGCAGTACAGGGGTGGGCTATGGCTACACCTTC,CSTGVGYGYTF
TRBV5-1,TRBD1,-,TRBJ1-2,TGCGCCAGCAGCTTGACAGGGGGGCGGTTTGATGGCTACACCTTC,CASSLTGGRFDGYTF
TRBV27,-,many,TRBJ1-4,TGTGCCAGCAGTTTTAGGCGGAACGAAAAACTGTTTTTT,CASSFRRNEKLFF
TRBV5-6,-,few,TRBJ2-2,TGTGCCAGCAGCTTGGGTTTCGGAGGGGGGACCGGGGAGCTGTTTTTT,CASSLGFGGGTGELFF
TRBV5-1,TRBD1,-,TRBJ1-1,TGCGCCAGCAGCCCCGGGACAGGGTACGAAGCTTTCTTT,CASSPGTGYEAFF
TRBV28,-,many,TRBJ2-3,TGTGCCAGCAGTTCCACCGCCAAAGATACGCAGTATTTT,CASSSTAKDTQYF
TRBV7-2,-,-,TRBJ1-4,TGTGCCAGCAGCTTGGGGAGGCCAAGGGGGGGAACTAATGAAAAACTGTTTTTT,CASSLGRPRGGTNEKLFF
TRBV27,-,-,TRBJ2-2,TGTGCCAGCAGTTTAGGGAACATCGGAACCGGGGAGCTGTTTTTT,CASSLGNIGTGELFF
TRBV12-3/TRBV12-4,-,many,TRBJ2-3,TGTGCCAGCAGTTTTAAAAGCGGAAGCACAGATACGCAGTATTTT,CASSFKSGSTDTQYF
TRBV11-2,TRBD1,many,TRBJ2-3,TGTGCCAGCAGGCCCTGGGGACAGGGGGTCACAGATACGCAGTATTTT,CASRPWGQGVTDTQYF
TRBV30,-,many,TRBJ2-3,TGTGCCTGGAGCGGGTCCTTCACAGATACGCAGTATTTT,CAWSGSFTDTQYF
TRBV10-3,-,-,TRBJ2-7,TGTGCCATCAGTCGGGGCTGGGACAACTCCTACGAGCAGTACTTC,CAISRGWDNSYEQYF
TRBV7-2,-,few,TRBJ2-6,TGTGCCAGCAGCTCCCTGGGTCAACACCCTGGGGCCAACGTCCTGACTTTC,CASSSLGQHPGANVLTF
TRBV6-2/TRBV6-3,-,few,TRBJ2-1,TGTGCCAGCACCAAGGGGGTGGGAGGTGAGCAGTTCTTC,CASTKGVGGEQFF
TRBV20-1,-,many,TRBJ2-1,TGCAGTCTAAGTGGTACTAGCTCCTACAATGAGCAGTTCTTC,CSLSGTSSYNEQFF
TRBV5-1,-,many,TRBJ2-1,TGCGCCAGCAGCCTACCCGGCGCGGGCCGCGATGAGCAGTTCTTC,CASSLPGAGRDEQFF
TRBV29-1,TRBD1,many,TRBJ1-1,TGCAGCGACGTACAGGGGCTCAGTTCCAACACTGAAGCTTTCTTT,CSDVQGLSSNTEAFF
TRBV11-3,-,few,TRBJ2-1,TGTGCCAGCAGCTTAGACGGACAGAGATTCTACAATGAGCAGTTCTTC,CASSLDGQRFYNEQFF
TRBV29-1,-,-,TRBJ2-7,TGCAGCGTTGAAGTGGTTGGCTACGAGCAGTACTTC,CSVEVVGYEQYF
TRBV20-1,-,many,TRBJ2-7,TGCAGTACCCTGGCAGACTCCTACGAGCAGTACTTC,CSTLADSYEQYF
TRBV2,TRBD2,few,TRBJ2-7,TGTGCCAGCAGTGCCAGGGAGGGGTCCTACGAGCAGTACTTC,CASSAREGSYEQYF
TRBV7-3,TRBD2,-,TRBJ2-1,TGTGCCAGCAGCTGGGGGACTAGCGGCGGGTATGAGCAGTTCTTC,CASSWGTSGGYEQFF